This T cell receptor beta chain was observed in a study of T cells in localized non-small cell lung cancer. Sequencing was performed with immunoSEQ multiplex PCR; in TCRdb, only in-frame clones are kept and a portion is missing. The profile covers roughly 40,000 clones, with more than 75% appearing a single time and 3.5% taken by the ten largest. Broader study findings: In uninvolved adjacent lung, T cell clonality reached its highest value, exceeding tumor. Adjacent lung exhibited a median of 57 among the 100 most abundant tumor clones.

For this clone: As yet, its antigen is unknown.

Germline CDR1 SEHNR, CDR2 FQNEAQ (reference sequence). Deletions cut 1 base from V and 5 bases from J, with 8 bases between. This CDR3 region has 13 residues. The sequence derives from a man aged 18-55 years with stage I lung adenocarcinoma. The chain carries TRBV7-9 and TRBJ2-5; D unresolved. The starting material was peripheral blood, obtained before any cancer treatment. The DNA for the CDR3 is TGTGCCAGCAGCTTAGGGATTAGGGAGACCCAGTACTTC. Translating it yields CASSLGIRETQYF.